A single sample gave rise to the 14 T cell receptor beta chains below, sequenced in a study of T cell responses to AZD1222 COVID-19 vaccine. This table comes from immunoSEQ multiplex PCR, and its TCRdb copy is limited to in-frame clones, with some not included. Here the sample spans 100,000 to 150,000 clones, 90% being singletons. The sequencing here drew on peripheral blood, taken on day 0 of MenACWY control vaccination. All receptors come from an adult in good health.

The rearrangement links TRBV15 to TRBJ2-7; 8 positions match TRBD1. J gave up 3 bases and V 5 bases, and 9 bases lay outside the gene matches. The CDR3 is 15 residues long. CDR1 LNHNV and CDR2 YYDKDF come from the germline V gene (reference sequence). The CDR3 bases are TGTGCCACCAGCTCCCAACACAGGGGGTTCTACGAGCAGTACTTC. Amino acids: CATSSQHRGFYEQYF.

The CDR3 protein is CASSLGDVGIQGKFF. The CDR3 nucleotides are TGTGCCAGCAGCTTAGGCGATGTTGGTATACAAGGGAAGTTTTTT. This rearrangement joins TRBV11-2 to TRBJ1-4, with D uncertain. Germline CDR1 SGHAT, CDR2 FQNNGV. Trimming left V 1 base short and J 16 bases short, with 22 bases between. CDR3 length: 15 amino acids.

The J gene is TRBJ2-2, the V gene TRBV9, with D unclear. Between the trimmed V and J ends, which lost 7 bases and 8 bases, there was a span of 15 bases. The CDR3 has 13 amino acids. Germline lookup yields CDR1 SGDLS and CDR2 YYNGEE. CDR3 region: CASSWSNGGELFF. As DNA, the CDR3 is TGTGCCAGCTCGTGGTCCAACGGGGGGGAGCTGTTTTTT.

The CDR3 is CASSPNAGGRYNEQFF. The CDR3 nucleotides are TGTGCCAGCAGCCCAAACGCGGGGGGGCGTTACAATGAGCAGTTCTTC. This chain uses TRBV28 with TRBJ2-1; TRBD2 agrees at 9 bases. Germline V gene sequence: CDR1 MDHEN, CDR2 SYDVKM. With 6 bases clipped from V and 4 bases from J, the junction kept 10 bases outside the gene matches. The CDR3 runs 16 residues.

The chain has TRBV7-2 and TRBJ1-4; 12 nucleotides line up with TRBD1. CDR1 and CDR2 (germline): SGHTA, FQGNSA. Trimming took 1 base from V and 8 from J; bases not matched to a gene: 8. The CDR3 runs 17 residues. Written as DNA, the CDR3 is TGTGCCAGCAGCTTAGTTGGGACAGGGGGCGGTGGAGAAAAACTGTTTTTT. Translating it yields CASSLVGTGGGGEKLFF.

This sequence joins TRBV28 and TRBJ2-7; TRBD1 might be the D (5 bases). With 7 bases removed from V and 4 bases from J, the gap between germline ends came to 11 bases. This CDR3 contains 12 residues. Germline CDR1 MDHEN, CDR2 SYDVKM. CDR3 in DNA: TGTGCCAGCACCCAGGGCGCTTACGAGCAGTACTTC. Protein: CASTQGAYEQYF.

The rearrangement joins TRBV10-3 to TRBJ1-1; 10 nucleotides align to TRBD1. This CDR3 contains 16 residues. V dropped 0 bases and J dropped 4; count of bases not matched to a gene: 5. CDR1 ENHRY and CDR2 SYGVKD come from the germline V gene. Here the CDR3 DNA reads TGTGCCATCAGTGAGTCTAGGACAGGGGGTCTCACTGAAGCTTTCTTT. Translating gives CAISESRTGGLTEAFF.

This clone was counted once. The V and J genes are TRBV6-4 and TRBJ1-2; 8 positions match TRBD1. The junction had 10 bases not matched to a gene; V was cut back by 2 bases and J by 8 bases. The CDR3 runs 15 residues. Germline V gene data show CDR1 as MRHNA and CDR2 as SNTAGT. CDR3 amino acids: CASSDHGRTGYGYTF. CDR3 sequence (DNA): TGTGCCAGCAGTGACCATGGTAGGACAGGGTACGGCTACACCTTC.

The chain couples TRBV5-6 to TRBJ2-5; 10 bases are shared with TRBD2. From germline, CDR1 is SGHDT and CDR2 YYEEEE. CDR3 size: 15 residues. The J segment lost 2 bases and the V segment lost 2 bases, leaving 3 bases of the junction unmatched. The CDR3 loop is CASSFISGGQETQYF. CDR3 DNA sequence: TGTGCCAGCAGCTTTATTAGCGGGGGGCAAGAGACCCAGTACTTC.

This clone was counted once. The CDR3 protein is CASSLTNPEKGLDIQYF. The CDR3 DNA follows: TGTGCCAGCTCACTCACGAACCCCGAGAAGGGTTTGGACATTCAGTACTTC. V and J are TRBV18 and TRBJ2-4; D is unclear. Germline V gives CDR1 KGHSH, CDR2 LQKENI. V gave up 4 bases and J gave up 8 bases, with 24 bases separating them. The CDR3 is 17 residues long.

The CDR3 here is CASSLESTANQPQHF. Here the CDR3 DNA reads TGTGCCAGCAGCTTAGAATCAACAGCTAATCAGCCCCAGCATTTT. The chain joins TRBV7-8 to TRBJ1-5; no definite D call. Germline V gives CDR1 SGHVS, CDR2 FQNEAQ. The ends were cut back, 1 base at V and 4 bases at J, with 11 bases in the middle. CDR3 size: 15 residues.

The chain combines TRBV28 with TRBJ2-5; 9 bases are shared with TRBD1. This CDR3 has 17 amino acids. V lost 5 bases, J lost 4 bases, and 14 bases stayed unmatched. The germline V gene has CDR1 MDHEN and CDR2 SYDVKM. CDR3 coding DNA: TGTGCCAGCAGTATTAATCGGGACAGGGTGCGATCAGAGACCCAGTACTTC. It is translated as CASSINRDRVRSETQYF.

The sample holds one count of this clone. V usage is TRBV6-5 and J usage is TRBJ2-1; D uncertain. The CDR3 extends over 15 amino acids. Germline-derived CDR1 and CDR2 are MNHEY and SVGAGI. Trimming pared 6 bases from V and 0 bases from J, leaving 12 bases between. CDR3 sequence: CASRVTVSSYNEQFF. The CDR3 coding sequence is TGTGCCAGCAGGGTAACGGTTAGCTCCTACAATGAGCAGTTCTTC.

The CDR3 protein is CASSKRTYNSPLHF. DNA for the CDR3: TGTGCCAGCAGTAAAAGGACCTATAATTCACCCCTCCACTTT. The chain couples TRBV28 to TRBJ1-6; D is unresolved. The V gene lost 5 bases and the J gene lost 2 bases, with 7 bases spanning the gap. The CDR3 consists of 14 residues. Per the germline V gene, CDR1 is MDHEN and CDR2 is SYDVKM.